This TCR beta chain was sequenced in a study of T cell responses to AZD1222 COVID-19 vaccine. Looked up from germline, CDR1 is MGHRA and CDR2 is YSYEKL. Trimming pared 8 bases from V and 1 base from J, leaving 12 bases between. This CDR3 is built from 15 residues. The data were produced by immunoSEQ multiplex PCR, yet TCRdb's version contains in-frame clones alone and is incomplete. The profile shows around 130,000 clones, 93% of them singletons. This TCR came from an adult in good health. This material consisted of peripheral blood, taken on day 0 of AZD1222 vaccination. V and J are TRBV4-1 and TRBJ2-6; D remains ambiguous. The CDR3 is CASSAVESGANVLTF. CDR3 nucleotide sequence: TGCGCCAGCTCCGCCGTAGAATCTGGGGCCAACGTCCTGACTTTC.